What follows are 5 T cell receptor beta chains derived from one specimen sequenced in a study of identical twins. TCRdb passed the 5' RACE reads through MiXCR, listing each CDR3 protein once. The data hold 1.5 million to 2 million distinct CDR3 sequences, with around a third observed a single time. Sequenced sample: cord blood. Every receptor here comes from a newborn girl in good health.

The genes are TRBV28 and TRBJ2-7; no definite D call. Germline V gene data show CDR1 as MDHEN and CDR2 as SYDVKM. V dropped 8 bases and J dropped 3 bases, with 17 bases sitting between them. The CDR3 contains 14 residues. The CDR3 region has the DNA TGTGCCAGCCTCCAAATCCGCCCTTACTACGAGCAGTACTTC. It specifies CASLQIRPYYEQYF.

This clonotype was counted only a few times. The chain links TRBV20-1 to TRBJ2-5, with D uncertain. V shed 0 bases and J shed 4 bases, with 18 bases lying between them. Germline V gene lookup returns CDR1 DFQATT and CDR2 SNEGSKA (reference sequence). The CDR3 is 16 amino acids. The CDR3 DNA sequence: TGCAGTGCTAGAGATTTCATTCGGGTTGTGAGAGAGACCCAGTACTTC. Translating it yields CSARDFIRVVRETQYF.

The V gene is TRBV6-1, the J gene TRBJ2-7; TRBD1 matches at 7 bases. Trimming at V came to 9 bases and at J to 4 bases, leaving 18 bases not matched to a gene. Looked up from germline, CDR1 is MNHNS and CDR2 is SASEGT. This CDR3 has 16 residues. The CDR3 DNA sequence: TGTGCCAGACTCATGTCTCCTCGACAGGGAGTATACGAGCAGTACTTC. It translates to CARLMSPRQGVYEQYF.

The rearrangement joins TRBV9 to TRBJ1-4; no definite D call. Germline assignment: CDR1 SGDLS and CDR2 YYNGEE. The CDR3 has 15 amino acids. V lost 3 bases to trimming and J lost 0 bases, with 9 bases between them. The CDR3 sequence: CASSGYGSTNEKLFF. CDR3 bases: TGTGCCAGCAGCGGATACGGATCAACTAATGAAAAACTGTTTTTT.

The table lists this clonotype with many counts. J is TRBJ1-2 and V is TRBV5-1, with D perhaps TRBD1 (5 bases). The length of the CDR3 is 13 residues. Per the germline V gene, CDR1 is SGHRS and CDR2 is YFSETQ. V was trimmed by 4 bases and J by 1 base, leaving 8 bases between them. The CDR3 is CASSTGHNYGYTF. The CDR3 DNA follows: TGCGCCAGCAGCACCGGACATAACTATGGCTACACCTTC.